This T cell receptor (beta chain) emerged from a study of CXCR3-negative and CXCR3-positive naive CD8 T cells. General study findings and limits: With respect to TRBV-TRBJ usage, naive CXCR3-negative and CXCR3-positive cells were similar; memory differed. In CXCR3-positive naive cells, the TRB CDR3s were more hydrophobic than in CXCR3-negative naive cells.

Germline CDR1 is SGHTA and CDR2 is FQGNSA. CDR3 length: 16 amino acids. 5' RACE that incorporated UMI labels was used to prepare the TRB cDNA libraries. One entry per CDR3 protein, without DNA, is what TCRdb gives after re-calling the 5' RACE reads. The sample holds 130,000 or so distinct CDR3 sequences. Note on this clonotype: Antigen specificity is unknown.

The chain uses TRBV7-2 and TRBJ2-7; checking the TCRdb D call of TRBD2 is not possible without DNA. The sequencing sample was made of naive CXCR3+ CD8+ T cells from blood. Indicated subset: CD45RO-CCR7+CD27+CD95- naive CD8+ T cells expressing CXCR3 (TNR3+). The origin of this receptor is a human donor in good health. Some clones in this sample may be carry-over from other donors' samples. CDR3 in amino acids: CASSLRADPLSYEQYF.